Presented here are 26 T cell receptor beta chains from one specimen sequenced in a study of T cell repertoires in cytomegalovirus infection. MiXCR, applied by TCRdb to the reads, yields one record per CDR3 protein. The sample contains under 850,000 distinct CDR3 sequences, roughly 36% of which appear only once. The sequenced sample consisted of PBMCs. These receptors came from a human donor in good health (CMV status not recorded). Some clones in this sample may be carry-over from other donors' samples.

CDR3 sequence: CAISDESNEQFF. CDR3 nucleotide sequence: TGTGCCATCAGTGATGAATCTAATGAGCAGTTCTTC. The rearrangement joins TRBV10-3 to TRBJ2-1; no clear D. The germline CDR1 and CDR2 sequences are ENHRY and SYGVKD. The CDR3 spans 12 residues. The V end lost 3 bases, the J end lost 7 bases, and 7 bases lay between the germline ends.

Many counts were recorded for this clonotype. The J gene is TRBJ2-5, the V gene TRBV6-1; D perhaps matches TRBD2 (6 bases). V shed 3 bases and J shed 2 bases, with 13 bases lying between them. This CDR3 has 15 residues. The germline gives CDR1 MNHNS, CDR2 SASEGT. Here the CDR3 reads CASSDAGPPQETQYF. The CDR3 DNA follows: TGTGCCAGCAGTGATGCGGGACCGCCGCAAGAGACCCAGTACTTC.

The chain is built from TRBV28 and TRBJ1-5; TRBD1 is a possible D gene (5 bases). CDR1 and CDR2 (germline): MDHEN, SYDVKM. The germline V and J ends were trimmed by 4 bases and 7 bases, with 17 bases remaining between them. CDR3 size: 15 residues. The CDR3 DNA reads as TGTGCCAGCAGTTCCCCCGGGCAGGGCGAACAGCCCCAGCATTTT. Encoded protein: CASSSPGQGEQPQHF. The variable domain in full, completed from reference TRBV28 and TRBJ1-5, reads DVKVTQSSRYLVKRTGEKVFLECVQDMDHENMFWYRQDPGLGLRLIYFSYDVKMKEKGDIPEGYSVSREKKERFSLILESASTNQTSMYLCASSSPGQGEQPQHFGDGTRLSIL.

The genes are TRBV12-3 or TRBV12-4 and TRBJ1-5; no firm D call. With 3 bases removed from V and 0 bases from J, the gap between germline ends came to 12 bases. The CDR3 contains 16 residues. CDR3 in DNA: TGTGCCAGCAGTTTGGAAGCGTCCCTTAGCAATCAGCCCCAGCATTTT. Translated: CASSLEASLSNQPQHF.

The genes are TRBV6-2 or TRBV6-3 and TRBJ2-2; D is ambiguous. From germline, CDR1 is MNHEY and CDR2 SVGEGT. V lost 2 bases to trimming and J lost 1 base, with 8 bases between them. This CDR3 has 15 amino acids. The CDR3 region has the DNA TGTGCCAGCAGTTACCGAAGCGAGAACACCGGGGAGCTGTTTTTT. Translating gives CASSYRSENTGELFF.

V is TRBV7-9 and J is TRBJ1-1; D possibly corresponds to TRBD1 (6 bases). CDR1 and CDR2 from the germline V gene are SEHNR and FQNEAQ (reference sequence). V lost 3 bases, J lost 8 bases, and 10 bases lay in between. CDR3 size: 12 residues. The CDR3 bases are TGTGCCAGCAGCTTGATGCAGGGGGAAGCTTTCTTT. Its translation is CASSLMQGEAFF.

This clonotype was picked up a small number of times. V gene TRBV19 combines with J gene TRBJ1-1, with D unclear. Germline-derived CDR1 and CDR2 are LNHDA and SQIVND (reference sequence). Trimming cost V 0 bases and J 3 bases, with 14 bases left between them. The length of the CDR3 is 16 residues. DNA for the CDR3: TGTGCCAGTAGTATAGAGGCTGCCGGCGGCTACACTGAAGCTTTCTTT. It specifies CASSIEAAGGYTEAFF.

This clonotype has just a few counts. CDR3 sequence (DNA): TGCGCCAGCAGTTTAAGAGGGACGCCGGCTGAAGCTTTCTTT. It encodes CASSLRGTPAEAFF. The chain couples TRBV5-1 to TRBJ1-1, with TRBD1 as a possible D gene (5 bases). The CDR3 has 14 residues. The germline gives CDR1 SGHRS, CDR2 YFSETQ. V was trimmed by 5 bases and J by 6 bases, leaving 17 bases between them.

The chain links TRBV20-1 to TRBJ1-1, with D unclear. This CDR3 contains 15 residues. V was shortened by 5 bases and J by 10 bases, with 26 bases between the two germline ends. CDR1 is DFQATT and CDR2 is SNEGSKA in the germline V gene (reference sequence). CDR3 in amino acids: CSAPLTSRKFSGAFF. The DNA of the CDR3 is TGCAGTGCTCCTTTGACCTCTAGAAAGTTCTCGGGAGCTTTCTTT.

This clonotype was detected a few times. The chain employs TRBV19 and TRBJ1-6, with 7 bases that match TRBD1. CDR3 length: 15 residues. Trimming cost V 3 bases and J 5 bases; bases outside gene matches: 4. Germline CDR1 LNHDA, CDR2 SQIVND (reference sequence). This CDR3 is CASSIGTAHNSPLHF. In DNA form, the CDR3 reads TGTGCCAGTAGTATCGGGACAGCACATAATTCACCCCTCCACTTT.

This clonotype has more than one count but fewer than ten. The chain recombines TRBV28 with TRBJ2-3; D possibly corresponds to TRBD1 (6 bases). Trimming removed 3 bases at V and 1 base at J, with 17 bases between. The CDR3 extends over 17 amino acids. The V gene's germline CDR1 is MDHEN and CDR2 SYDVKM. As DNA, the CDR3 is TGTGCCAGCAGTTTCGTCCCAGGGGCCGAGGGCACAGATACGCAGTATTTT. As protein: CASSFVPGAEGTDTQYF.

A few counts support this clonotype. The gene calls are TRBV25-1 and TRBJ1-1, with 10 bases identical to TRBD1. The CDR3 is made up of 13 amino acids. The V and J ends lost 8 bases and 3 bases, in that order; junction bases with no gene match: 3. CDR1 and CDR2 (germline): MGHDK, SYGVNS. Written as DNA, the CDR3 is TGTGCCAGCCGACAGGGGGCGGACACTGAAGCTTTCTTT. Translated, it gives CASRQGADTEAFF. Looking up the rest from reference TRBV25-1 and TRBJ1-1 gives the full variable domain: EADIYQTPRYLVIGTGKKITLECSQTMGHDKMYWYQQDPGMELHLIHYSYGVNSTEKGDLSSESTVSRIRTEHFPLTLESARPSHTSQYLCASRQGADTEAFFGQGTRLTVV.

This clonotype appeared a few times. The chain employs TRBV6-1 and TRBJ1-6; no definite D call. The germline V gene has CDR1 MNHNS and CDR2 SASEGT. Trimming took off 5 bases at V and 7 bases at J, with 18 bases between the two ends. The CDR3 is 16 residues long. CDR3 DNA: TGTGCCAGCAGTCAGTCCAGAGGAACTCCGAATTCACCCCTCCACTTT. Translation gives CASSQSRGTPNSPLHF.

There are many counts of this clonotype. The chain joins TRBV7-4 to TRBJ2-7; D is perhaps TRBD2 (5 bases). Between the trimmed V and J ends, which lost 4 bases and 3 bases, there was a span of 16 bases. This CDR3 has 15 residues. CDR1 is SGHVT, CDR2 SQSDAQ, per germline. The CDR3 reads CASSSGLSEVYEQYF. The CDR3 nucleotides are TGTGCCAGCAGCTCAGGACTCAGCGAAGTCTACGAGCAGTACTTC.

The chain joins TRBV10-3 to TRBJ1-1, with a tentative D call TRBD1 (5 bases). V was cut by 7 bases and J by 5 bases, with 17 bases left in between. This CDR3 comprises 14 residues. Germline assignment: CDR1 ENHRY and CDR2 SYGVKD. CDR3 bases: TGTGCCATCACCGAGGGGCCCCTATTGACTGAAGCTTTCTTT. It is translated as CAITEGPLLTEAFF.

In this sample, this clonotype turned up a few times. The rearrangement uses TRBV7-6 and TRBJ2-1, with a weak D call TRBD2 (6 bases). The germline V and J ends were trimmed by 11 bases and 4 bases, with 21 bases remaining between them. Germline loops: CDR1 SGHVS, CDR2 FNYEAQ. The CDR3 is 15 amino acids. The CDR3 DNA reads as TGTGCCTCCGGGGGTTACGGGACCAAATACAATGAGCAGTTCTTC. It translates to CASGGYGTKYNEQFF. Variable domain in full (rest from reference TRBV7-6 and TRBJ2-1): GAGVSQSPRYKVTKRGQDVALRCDPISGHVSLYWYRQALGQGPEFLTYFNYEAQQDKSGLPNDRFSAERPEGSISTLTIQRTEQRDSAMYRCASGGYGTKYNEQFFGPGTRLTVL.

The chain has TRBV20-1 and TRBJ1-4; D ambiguous. The CDR3 spans 15 residues. V gave up 3 bases and J gave up 1 base, with 12 bases separating them. Germline-derived CDR1 and CDR2 are DFQATT and SNEGSKA (reference sequence). The CDR3 coding sequence is TGCAGTGCTAGCAGGCGTGCGGGAACTAATGAAAAACTGTTTTTT. Protein: CSASRRAGTNEKLFF.

This clonotype has more than one count but fewer than ten. This chain links TRBV19 with TRBJ2-3; 9 positions agree with TRBD2. The CDR3 covers 13 residues. J gave up 2 bases and V 10 bases, and 4 bases lay outside the gene matches. CDR1 LNHDA and CDR2 SQIVND come from the germline V gene (reference sequence). The CDR3: CAISGGFTDTQYF. CDR3 sequence (DNA): TGTGCCATTAGCGGGGGCTTCACAGATACGCAGTATTTT.

This clonotype was recorded a few times. The chain employs TRBV28 and TRBJ2-7; the match to TRBD2 covers 10 bases. The CDR3 covers 16 residues. Germline lookup yields CDR1 MDHEN and CDR2 SYDVKM. The V segment lost 2 bases and the J segment 4 bases; nucleotides outside the gene matches: 8. CDR3 region: CASSLGGRLAGYEQYF. CDR3 nucleotides: TGTGCCAGCAGTTTAGGGGGGAGACTAGCGGGTTACGAGCAGTACTTC. The variable domain in full, with the rest retrieved from reference TRBV28 and TRBJ2-7, is DVKVTQSSRYLVKRTGEKVFLECVQDMDHENMFWYRQDPGLGLRLIYFSYDVKMKEKGDIPEGYSVSREKKERFSLILESASTNQTSMYLCASSLGGRLAGYEQYFGPGTRLTVT.

This clonotype was observed once. Since no conserved phenylalanine or tryptophan closes the CDR3, a read error is the likely cause. V is TRBV28 and J is TRBJ2-7; 8 nucleotides agree with TRBD1. The CDR3 spans 16 residues. Germline V gives CDR1 MDHEN, CDR2 SYDVKM. V lost 5 bases, J lost 1 base, and 10 bases stayed unmatched. This CDR3 reads CASSTTRQGFSYEQYL. The CDR3 nucleotides read TGTGCCAGCAGTACAACCCGACAGGGGTTTTCCTACGAGCAGTACTTA.

The chain is built from TRBV24-1 and TRBJ2-3, with TRBD1 as a possible D gene (6 bases). V shed 7 bases and J shed 2 bases, with 12 bases lying between them. CDR3 length: 14 residues. Germline CDR1 is KGHDR and CDR2 is SFDVKD. CDR3 sequence: CATSDRTVTDTQYF. The CDR3 nucleotides read TGTGCCACCAGCGACAGGACGGTCACAGATACGCAGTATTTT.

V usage is TRBV24-1 and J usage is TRBJ2-5; D is possibly TRBD1 or TRBD2 (5 bases each). CDR1 is KGHDR, CDR2 SFDVKD, per germline. V lost 4 bases and J lost 5, with 16 bases in between. This CDR3 has 15 residues. CDR3 nucleotides: TGTGCCACCAGTGACCGGGGACCATTAGGGGAGACCCAGTACTTC. Its translation: CATSDRGPLGETQYF.

About this clonotype: A read error may account for a junction end that differs from germline. This chain joins TRBV11-2 and TRBJ1-2; 7 bases match TRBD1. Germline CDR1 and CDR2: SGHAT and FQNNGV. This CDR3 has 15 residues. The CDR3 nucleotides read TGTGCCAGCAGCTCCACGGAAGGACAGGCCTGGAATCGTCGCTTC. Translation gives CASSSTEGQAWNRRF.

With respect to this clonotype: The junction departs from the called germline gene at one end, perhaps through a read error. V is TRBV28 and J is TRBJ2-7, with D possibly TRBD1 on 5 matching bases. Germline CDR1 MDHEN, CDR2 SYDVKM. This CDR3 comprises 12 residues. The CDR3 reads CASGAVSDEQYF. The CDR3, as DNA: TGTGCCAGCGGGGCGGTCTCCGACGAGCAGTACTTC.

The sample holds many counts of this clonotype. CDR3 bases: TGTGCCAGCAGCTTAACCGGACAGGGAGGCAATCAGCCCCAGCATTTT. It codes for CASSLTGQGGNQPQHF. The chain links TRBV7-6 to TRBJ1-5; the match to TRBD1 covers 8 bases. Germline-derived CDR1 and CDR2 are SGHVS and FNYEAQ. The CDR3 loop spans 16 amino acids. The junction had 5 bases not matched to a gene; V was cut back by 2 bases and J by 2 bases.

This chain joins TRBV19 and TRBJ1-5, with D hard to call. Per the germline V gene, CDR1 is LNHDA and CDR2 is SQIVND (reference sequence). Trimming took 7 bases from V and 0 from J, leaving 10 bases between them. The CDR3 runs 14 residues. The CDR3 region is CASNPGNSNQPQHF. CDR3 DNA: TGTGCCAGTAATCCAGGCAATAGCAATCAGCCCCAGCATTTT.